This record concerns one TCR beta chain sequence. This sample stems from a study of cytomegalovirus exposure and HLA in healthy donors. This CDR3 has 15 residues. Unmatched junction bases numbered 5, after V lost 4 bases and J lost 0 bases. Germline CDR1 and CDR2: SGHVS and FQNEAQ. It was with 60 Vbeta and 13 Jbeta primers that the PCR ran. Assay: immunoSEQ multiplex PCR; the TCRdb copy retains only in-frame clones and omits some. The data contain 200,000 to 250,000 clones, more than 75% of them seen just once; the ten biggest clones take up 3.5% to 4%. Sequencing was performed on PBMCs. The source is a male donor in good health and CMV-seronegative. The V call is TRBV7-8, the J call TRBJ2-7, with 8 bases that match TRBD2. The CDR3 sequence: CASSSREESSYEQYF. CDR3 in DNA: TGTGCCAGCAGCTCGCGGGAGGAGAGCTCCTACGAGCAGTACTTC.